The 12 T cell receptor beta chains below were found in one sample sequenced in a study of blood T cell repertoires in COVID-19. Assay used: immunoSEQ multiplex PCR; TCRdb lists only in-frame clones, some missing. The sample lists some 44,000 clones; about 91% were seen once. The sample was peripheral blood. Receptors were obtained from a man between 60 and 75 years old with active COVID-19.

The V gene is TRBV19, the J gene TRBJ2-1; TRBD1 might be the D (6 bases). CDR3 size: 14 residues. Germline CDR1 reads LNHDA; CDR2 reads SQIVND (reference sequence). V was clipped by 7 bases and J by 7 bases, with 17 bases between them. The DNA of the CDR3 is TGTGCCAGTAATCGTTTAAACAGGGTTAATGAGCAGTTCTTC. Its protein is CASNRLNRVNEQFF.

This rearrangement joins TRBV11-2 to TRBJ1-3; D is uncertain. The CDR3 has 17 residues. The V end lost 2 bases, the J end lost 0 bases, and 14 bases lay between the germline ends. The germline V gene encodes CDR1 SGHAT and CDR2 FQNNGV. CDR3 coding DNA: TGTGCCAGCAGCTTAAACTTCTACCCAACCTCTGGAAACACCATATATTTT. Residues: CASSLNFYPTSGNTIYF.

The CDR3 sequence is CASSLVGRGLDVETQYF. CDR3 DNA: TGTGCCAGCAGCTTAGTTGGCAGGGGGCTGGATGTGGAGACCCAGTACTTC. The J gene is TRBJ2-5, the V gene TRBV7-9; 8 nucleotides line up with TRBD1. The CDR3 loop spans 17 amino acids. Germline V gene lookup returns CDR1 SEHNR and CDR2 FQNEAQ (reference sequence). J gave up 5 bases and V 1 base, and 12 bases lay outside the gene matches.

This chain links TRBV9 with TRBJ2-5, with 9 positions matching TRBD2. Looked up from germline, CDR1 is SGDLS and CDR2 is YYNGEE. CDR3 length equals 17 residues. Trimming removed 4 bases from V and 5 bases from J; junction bases left unmatched: 15. CDR3 sequence: CASSSIGLRGGRETQYF. CDR3 coding DNA: TGTGCCAGCAGCTCCATAGGGTTGCGGGGGGGTCGGGAGACCCAGTACTTC.

The rearrangement links TRBV9 to TRBJ2-7; 12 bases match TRBD2. CDR1 is SGDLS, CDR2 YYNGEE, per germline. Unmatched junction bases numbered 3, after V lost 4 bases and J lost 1 base. CDR3 length: 15 residues. The CDR3 sequence is CASSIGTSGSYEQYF. As DNA, the CDR3 is TGTGCCAGCAGCATCGGGACTAGCGGGTCCTACGAGCAGTACTTC.

This chain uses TRBV6-1 with TRBJ1-1, with 10 bases fitting TRBD1. CDR1 is MNHNS, CDR2 SASEGT, per germline. The V gene end was trimmed by 1 base and the J gene end by 6 bases; junction bases not matched to a gene: 8. This CDR3 has 16 amino acids. CDR3 loop: CASSEETGGAGAEAFF. The DNA of the CDR3 is TGTGCCAGCAGTGAAGAGACAGGGGGCGCTGGGGCTGAAGCTTTCTTT.

The rearrangement uses TRBV19 and TRBJ1-5, with 11 bases lining up with TRBD1. Germline values: CDR1 LNHDA, CDR2 SQIVND (reference sequence). J was trimmed by 1 base and V by 0 bases; bases with no gene match: 5. The CDR3 covers 18 residues. Written as DNA, the CDR3 is TGTGCCAGTAGTATAGATGGGACAGGGGGTTACAGCAATCAGCCCCAGCATTTT. Protein: CASSIDGTGGYSNQPQHF.

CDR3 protein: CASSQEETAYNEQFF. The CDR3 nucleotides read TGCGCCAGCAGCCAAGAGGAGACAGCTTACAATGAGCAGTTCTTC. The chain combines TRBV4-1 with TRBJ2-1, with D possibly TRBD1 on 5 matching bases. The CDR3 spans 15 residues. The V gene lost 0 bases and the J gene lost 4 bases, with 10 bases spanning the gap. The germline CDR1 and CDR2 sequences are MGHRA and YSYEKL.

V gene TRBV6-5 combines with J gene TRBJ1-6, with TRBD1 identical over 7 bases. Germline V lookup: CDR1 MNHEY, CDR2 SVGAGI. Trimming removed 9 bases from V and 5 bases from J; junction bases left unmatched: 7. The CDR3 is 14 residues long. The CDR3 DNA reads TGTGCCAGTAGCTCGGGACAGAATAATTCACCCCTCCACTTT. Its translation is CASSSGQNNSPLHF.

This clone occurred a few times. This chain links TRBV5-6 with TRBJ2-5, with D perhaps matching TRBD2 (6 bases). The CDR3 is made up of 11 amino acids. V dropped 4 bases and J dropped 9 bases, with 10 bases sitting between them. Germline V lookup: CDR1 SGHDT, CDR2 YYEEEE. The CDR3: CASSLGGAQYF. DNA of the CDR3: TGTGCCAGCAGCCTGGGCGGGGCCCAGTACTTC.

The chain uses TRBV27 and TRBJ2-3, with TRBD1 identical over 7 bases. Germline V CDR1 and CDR2: MNHEY, SMNVEV (reference sequence). There are 14 residues in the CDR3. V shed 5 bases, J shed 5 bases, and the junction held 7 bases outside the gene matches. DNA for the CDR3: TGTGCCAGCAGTAACGCAGGGGGAAGAGATACGCAGTATTTT. It is translated as CASSNAGGRDTQYF.

The V and J genes are TRBV9 and TRBJ2-5; 7 bases map to TRBD2. Germline assignment: CDR1 SGDLS and CDR2 YYNGEE. This CDR3 is 15 amino acids long. Trimming took 6 bases from V and 0 from J; bases not matched to a gene: 8. The CDR3 nucleotides read TGTGCCAGCACCTCTGGCGCGGGAGACCAAGAGACCCAGTACTTC. Translation: CASTSGAGDQETQYF.